These 10 T cell receptor beta chains share one sample of origin, sequenced in a study of blood T cell repertoires in COVID-19. Some clones are missing from TCRdb's copy, which holds only in-frame ones; the method was immunoSEQ multiplex PCR. The sample shows fewer than 250,000 clones, roughly 90% of them seen only once. The sample comprised PBMCs or T cells enriched from blood (not recorded which). The receptors derive from a woman in her 30s with acute COVID-19.

V is TRBV3-1 (or the pseudogene TRBV3-2) and J is TRBJ2-5; TRBD1 aligns across 7 bases. Germline V lookup: CDR1 LGHDT, CDR2 YNNKEL (reference sequence). V lost 3 bases to trimming and J lost 4 bases; unmatched junction nucleotides: 5. The CDR3 covers 14 residues. The CDR3 nucleotides read TGTGCCAGCAGCCAGCAGGCAGGGGGAGAGACCCAGTACTTC. Encoded protein: CASSQQAGGETQYF.

V is TRBV10-3 and J is TRBJ1-3, with D perhaps TRBD1 (5 bases). CDR3 length: 15 residues. Germline V CDR1 and CDR2: ENHRY, SYGVKD. V was cut by 4 bases and J by 0 bases, with 10 bases left in between. This CDR3 reads CAISGGGSSGNTIYF. CDR3 in DNA: TGTGCCATCAGTGGCGGGGGAAGCTCTGGAAACACCATATATTTT.

The rearrangement joins TRBV5-1 to TRBJ1-6; 7 nucleotides align to TRBD1. V gave up 0 bases and J gave up 6 bases; unmatched junction bases: 3. This CDR3 has 15 amino acids. Looked up from germline, CDR1 is SGHRS and CDR2 is YFSETQ. The CDR3 protein is CASSLAAGGNSPLHF. The CDR3 bases are TGCGCCAGCAGCTTGGCGGCAGGGGGTAATTCACCCCTCCACTTT.

J is TRBJ1-2 and V is TRBV3-1 (or the pseudogene TRBV3-2); D is undetermined. V shed 6 bases and J shed 5 bases, with 22 bases lying between them. The CDR3 consists of 16 residues. CDR1 is LGHDT, CDR2 YNNKEL, per germline (reference sequence). In DNA form, the CDR3 reads TGTGCCAGCAGTGAAGACGTACAGTTTCCATCGTATGGCTACACCTTC. The encoded protein is CASSEDVQFPSYGYTF.

V is TRBV28 and J is TRBJ1-2; 8 bases agree with TRBD1. CDR1 is MDHEN, CDR2 SYDVKM, per germline. V was pared by 2 bases and J by 3 bases, with 11 bases of the junction left unmatched. There are 17 residues in the CDR3. The CDR3 DNA follows: TGTGCCAGCAGTTTACCCGGACGACAGGGGCTCGACTATGGCTACACCTTC. It encodes CASSLPGRQGLDYGYTF.

The rearrangement uses TRBV20-1 and TRBJ1-2; D gene uncertain. Germline CDR1 is DFQATT and CDR2 is SNEGSKA (reference sequence). With 6 bases removed from V and 4 bases from J, the gap between germline ends came to 3 bases. The CDR3 runs to 9 residues. The CDR3 coding sequence is TGCAGTGCCATCTATGGCTACACCTTC. It codes for CSAIYGYTF.

This sequence joins TRBV2 and TRBJ2-4, with 10 bases matching TRBD1. The germline CDR1 and CDR2 sequences are SNHLY and FYNNEI. V dropped 4 bases and J dropped 12; count of bases not matched to a gene: 15. CDR3 size: 16 residues. CDR3 region: CASSATDLGTGVAQYF. Here the CDR3 DNA reads TGTGCCAGCAGTGCCACGGATTTAGGGACAGGGGTTGCTCAGTACTTC.

The chain couples TRBV27 to TRBJ2-1; 8 bases map to TRBD2. V lost 5 bases to trimming and J lost 0 bases; unmatched junction nucleotides: 6. Germline loops: CDR1 MNHEY, CDR2 SMNVEV (reference sequence). CDR3 length equals 16 residues. The CDR3 here is CASSRTAGDSYNEQFF. CDR3 DNA sequence: TGTGCCAGCAGTAGGACAGCGGGGGACTCCTACAATGAGCAGTTCTTC.

The chain has TRBV14 and TRBJ1-4; possibly TRBD1 for D (5 bases). The ends were cut back, 7 bases at V and 4 bases at J, with 10 bases in the middle. The germline V gene has CDR1 SGHDN and CDR2 FVKESK. The CDR3 has 13 amino acids. The CDR3 region is CASTQGLNEKLFF. The CDR3, as DNA: TGTGCCAGCACCCAGGGCCTTAATGAAAAACTGTTTTTT.

This CDR3 reads CASSLRAGGGETQYF. CDR3 nucleotide sequence: TGTGCCAGCAGCTTAAGGGCAGGGGGCGGAGAGACCCAGTACTTC. The V and J genes are TRBV7-6 and TRBJ2-5, with 8 bases lining up with TRBD1. CDR3 length: 15 residues. Trimming at V came to 2 bases and at J to 4 bases, leaving 6 bases not matched to a gene. Germline CDR1 reads SGHVS; CDR2 reads FNYEAQ.